What follows are 26 T cell receptor beta chains derived from one specimen sequenced in a study of graft-versus-host responses after intestinal transplantation. The antigens of these receptors remain unknown. Clones were read by immunoSEQ multiplex PCR, and TCRdb kept only the in-frame ones, dropping some. Here the sample spans 100,000 to 110,000 clones, more than 75% being singletons. The specimen comprised unstimulated CD4+ T cells sorted from spleen or lymph node cells, sampled before transplant. These receptors all come from a human donor who was the organ donor for an intestinal transplant.

This clone was observed a few times. The chain recombines TRBV7-2 with TRBJ1-4; no clear D. The germline CDR1 and CDR2 sequences are SGHTA and FQGNSA. V was shortened by 1 base and J by 5 bases, with 8 bases between the two germline ends. This CDR3 spans 14 amino acids. CDR3 sequence: CASSLGQRNEKLFF. CDR3 nucleotide sequence: TGTGCCAGCAGCTTAGGGCAGAGAAATGAAAAACTGTTTTTT.

This sequence joins TRBV19 and TRBJ2-7; unclear D gene. CDR1 is LNHDA and CDR2 is SQIVND in the germline V gene (reference sequence). The CDR3 extends over 14 amino acids. V lost 3 bases to trimming and J lost 1 base, with 10 bases between them. DNA for the CDR3: TGTGCCAGTAGTATCATAGCCGGATCCTACGAGCAGTACTTC. This encodes CASSIIAGSYEQYF.

This clone has just one count. J is TRBJ2-3 and V is TRBV5-4; 10 bases map to TRBD2. Losses at the gene ends were 0 bases for V and 2 bases for J; bases not matched to a gene: 3. The CDR3 length is 16 residues. Germline CDR1 reads SGHNT; CDR2 reads YYREEE (reference sequence). In nucleotides, the CDR3 is TGTGCCAGCAGCTTGGGTAGCGGGGGGAACACAGATACGCAGTATTTT. Protein sequence: CASSLGSGGNTDTQYF. Full variable domain (remainder filled in from reference TRBV5-4 and TRBJ2-3): ETGVTQSPTHLIKTRGQQVTLRCSSQSGHNTVSWYQQALGQGPQFIFQYYREEENGRGNFPPRFSGLQFPNYSSELNVNALELDDSALYLCASSLGSGGNTDTQYFGPGTRLTVL.

The chain recombines TRBV5-6 with TRBJ2-3, with 7 bases lining up with TRBD2. The germline CDR1 and CDR2 sequences are SGHDT and YYEEEE. The CDR3 length is 18 residues. J was trimmed by 8 bases and V by 0 bases; bases with no gene match: 18. The CDR3 protein is CASSLAGGGTTLAGTQYF. The CDR3 region has the DNA TGTGCCAGCAGCTTGGCTGGGGGGGGTACCACTCTCGCGGGTACGCAGTATTTT.

CDR3 coding DNA: TGCGCCAGCAGCGAAATCGGAGGTAGCGGGGCTACCCTGGGAACCCAGTACTTC. Its protein is CASSEIGGSGATLGTQYF. The rearrangement joins TRBV5-1 to TRBJ2-5; TRBD2 agrees at 8 bases. This CDR3 has 18 residues. Germline loops: CDR1 SGHRS, CDR2 YFSETQ. After removal of 4 bases from V and 8 bases from J, the junction contained 22 bases not matched to a gene.

The chain employs TRBV19 and TRBJ2-7; tentatively, D is TRBD1 (6 bases). Germline-derived CDR1 and CDR2 are LNHDA and SQIVND (reference sequence). The CDR3 has 16 residues. The V end lost 0 bases, the J end lost 6 bases, and 18 bases lay between the germline ends. Here the CDR3 DNA reads TGTGCCAGTAGTATAGATAGGTACAGGGTCCGTCGCGAGCAGTACTTC. It encodes CASSIDRYRVRREQYF.

About this clone: Other DNA sequences within the sample encode an identical CDR3. The rearrangement links TRBV18 to TRBJ1-1; D is unclear. The CDR3 loop spans 13 amino acids. From germline, CDR1 is KGHSH and CDR2 LQKENI. V was clipped by 3 bases and J by 2 bases, with 7 bases between them. CDR3 amino acids: CASSPGTNTEAFF. The CDR3 DNA is TGTGCCAGCTCACCGGGTACAAACACTGAAGCTTTCTTT.

This rearrangement joins TRBV4-2 to TRBJ1-2; no clear D gene. With 4 bases removed from V and 0 bases from J, the gap between germline ends came to 12 bases. Germline V gene lookup returns CDR1 LGHNA and CDR2 YNFKEQ. The CDR3 loop spans 15 amino acids. As DNA, the CDR3 is TGTGCCAGCAGCCTCAGCGCATCAGCTAACTATGGCTACACCTTC. It codes for CASSLSASANYGYTF.

This chain joins TRBV30 and TRBJ1-6; 10 nucleotides match TRBD1. The CDR3 runs 17 residues. The germline V gene has CDR1 GTSNPN and CDR2 SVGIG (reference sequence). The V gene end was trimmed by 1 base and the J gene end by 6 bases; junction bases not matched to a gene: 9. CDR3 sequence (DNA): TGTGCCTGGAGTGCCGGGACAGGGGTTGGACTTAATTCACCCCTCCACTTT. This gives the protein CAWSAGTGVGLNSPLHF.

The V and J genes are TRBV7-9 and TRBJ1-1, with D maybe TRBD1 (5 bases). With 8 bases removed from V and 5 bases from J, the gap between germline ends came to 24 bases. The CDR3 consists of 16 residues. The germline gives CDR1 SEHNR, CDR2 FQNEAQ (reference sequence). The CDR3 nucleotides are TGTGCCAGCCCTCTAAACCCACTAGGAGGGGAGACTGAAGCTTTCTTT. This sequence encodes CASPLNPLGGETEAFF. Together with reference TRBV7-9 and TRBJ1-1, the CDR3 gives the full variable domain: DTGVSQNPRHKITKRGQNVTFRCDPISEHNRLYWYRQTLGQGPEFLTYFQNEAQLEKSRLLSDRFSAERPKGSFSTLEIQRTEQGDSAMYLCASPLNPLGGETEAFFGQGTRLTVV.

V usage is TRBV5-8 and J usage is TRBJ1-5, with 8 bases lining up with TRBD1. The CDR3 totals 15 residues. V lost 4 bases, J lost 3 bases, and 6 bases stayed unmatched. The germline CDR1 and CDR2 sequences are SGHTS and YDEGEE. This CDR3 reads CASSQGQEYNQPQHF. In DNA, the CDR3 is TGTGCCAGCAGCCAGGGACAGGAGTACAATCAGCCCCAGCATTTT.

The V call is TRBV4-1, the J call TRBJ1-5; 9 positions match TRBD1. This CDR3 comprises 20 residues. Germline lookup yields CDR1 MGHRA and CDR2 YSYEKL. After removal of 0 bases from V and 0 bases from J, the junction contained 12 bases not matched to a gene. The CDR3 region has the DNA TGCGCCAGCAGCCAAGAGAGCGACAGGGGGTTCCTCTATAGCAATCAGCCCCAGCATTTT. Translation gives CASSQESDRGFLYSNQPQHF.

This chain joins TRBV6-5 and TRBJ2-7; D may be TRBD1 (5 bases). V was cut by 7 bases and J by 3 bases, with 10 bases left in between. Germline loops: CDR1 MNHEY, CDR2 SVGAGI. This CDR3 comprises 12 residues. The CDR3 DNA reads TGTGCCAGCACTGGGGCATTCTACGAGCAGTACTTC. This translates into CASTGAFYEQYF.

The sample holds a few counts of this clone. V usage is TRBV6-6 and J usage is TRBJ1-5; D is undetermined. CDR3 length: 12 amino acids. The V and J ends lost 5 bases and 4 bases respectively, with 6 bases between them. The germline V gene has CDR1 MNHNY and CDR2 SVGAGI (reference sequence). The chain's CDR3 is CASSDPNQPQHF. The CDR3 region has the DNA TGTGCCAGCAGTGACCCTAATCAGCCCCAGCATTTT.

The chain joins TRBV2 to TRBJ1-6, with D uncertain. Germline V lookup: CDR1 SNHLY, CDR2 FYNNEI. The CDR3 contains 14 residues. Trimming stripped 7 bases from V and 9 bases from J, with 16 bases between. CDR3 nucleotide sequence: TGTGCCAGCACCCCGGAGAGGCAAATTTCACCCCTCCACTTT. Translation: CASTPERQISPLHF.

This clone was detected only once. V and J are TRBV18 and TRBJ2-7; 10 bases fit TRBD1. The germline gives CDR1 KGHSH, CDR2 LQKENI. The CDR3 sequence is 16 residues long. Trimming at V came to 6 bases and at J to 1 base, leaving 9 bases not matched to a gene. The CDR3 loop is CASSPTRQGASYEQYF. The CDR3 DNA follows: TGTGCCAGCTCCCCGACCCGACAGGGGGCATCCTACGAGCAGTACTTC.

In its sample, this clone was seen once. V is TRBV18 and J is TRBJ1-1, with 8 bases identical to TRBD1. CDR1 and CDR2 (germline): KGHSH, LQKENI. V dropped 6 bases and J dropped 3; count of bases not matched to a gene: 6. The CDR3 contains 14 residues. CDR3 sequence: CASSLRGRDTEAFF. Here the CDR3 DNA reads TGTGCCAGCTCCCTCAGGGGGCGGGACACTGAAGCTTTCTTT.

The sample holds one count of this clone. This sequence joins TRBV5-6 and TRBJ1-1; TRBD1 might be the D (5 bases). Germline CDR1 reads SGHDT; CDR2 reads YYEEEE. The V end lost 2 bases, the J end lost 10 bases, and 18 bases lay between the germline ends. The length of the CDR3 is 14 residues. Here the CDR3 DNA reads TGTGCCAGCAGCTTCAGGGAGCGGCGTACGCCAGCTTTCTTT. This encodes CASSFRERRTPAFF.

The rearrangement joins TRBV19 to TRBJ1-3; 7 nucleotides agree with TRBD1. Per germline, CDR1 LNHDA and CDR2 SQIVND (reference sequence). Trimming removed 4 bases from V and 4 bases from J; junction bases left unmatched: 1. There are 13 residues in the CDR3. CDR3 amino acids: CASSTGGGNTIYF. The CDR3 DNA follows: TGTGCCAGTAGTACAGGGGGAGGAAACACCATATATTTT. The full variable domain, rest sourced from reference TRBV19 and TRBJ1-3, is DGGITQSPKYLFRKEGQNVTLSCEQNLNHDAMYWYRQDPGQGLRLIYYSQIVNDFQKGDIAEGYSVSREKKESFPLTVTSAQKNPTAFYLCASSTGGGNTIYFGEGSWLTVV.

The chain combines TRBV25-1 with TRBJ2-3; no clear D. Germline-derived CDR1 and CDR2 are MGHDK and SYGVNS. The CDR3 runs to 13 residues. V lost 2 bases to trimming and J lost 0 bases, with 3 bases between them. CDR3 bases: TGTGCCAGCAGTGAAACTAGCACAGATACGCAGTATTTT. Translation: CASSETSTDTQYF. The full variable domain, rest sourced from reference TRBV25-1 and TRBJ2-3, is EADIYQTPRYLVIGTGKKITLECSQTMGHDKMYWYQQDPGMELHLIHYSYGVNSTEKGDLSSESTVSRIRTEHFPLTLESARPSHTSQYLCASSETSTDTQYFGPGTRLTVL.

The J gene is TRBJ2-7, the V gene TRBV6-5, with 10 bases that match TRBD1. Germline V gives CDR1 MNHEY, CDR2 SVGAGI. This CDR3 comprises 15 residues. The V and J ends lost 0 bases and 5 bases, in that order; junction bases with no gene match: 4. CDR3 amino acids: CASSYSRTGGNEQYF. The CDR3 bases are TGTGCCAGCAGTTACTCGAGGACAGGGGGAAACGAGCAGTACTTC.

This chain connects TRBV2 to TRBJ2-1; 10 bases line up with TRBD1. Germline CDR1 reads SNHLY; CDR2 reads FYNNEI. The CDR3 is made up of 13 amino acids. Trimming took 8 bases from V and 6 from J; bases not matched to a gene: 4. The CDR3 region has the DNA TGTGCCAGCCTAAGGACAGGGGGCAATGAGCAGTTCTTC. Protein: CASLRTGGNEQFF.

The chain recombines TRBV19 with TRBJ2-6; D uncertain. The CDR3 contains 14 residues. The ends were cut back, 7 bases at V and 2 bases at J, with 9 bases in the middle. CDR1 and CDR2 (germline): LNHDA, SQIVND (reference sequence). The CDR3 loop reads CASTVAPGANVLTF. CDR3 in DNA: TGTGCCAGTACTGTGGCCCCTGGGGCCAACGTCCTGACTTTC.

The rearrangement uses TRBV7-3 and TRBJ2-3; D perhaps matches TRBD1 (6 bases). From germline, CDR1 is SGHTA and CDR2 FQGTGA. The V end was cut by 3 bases, the J end by 2 bases, with 9 bases between. There are 14 residues in the CDR3. CDR3 sequence reads: CASSFGQTTDTQYF. CDR3 DNA sequence: TGTGCCAGCAGCTTCGGACAGACCACAGATACGCAGTATTTT.

The genes are TRBV30 and TRBJ2-7; no clear D. The CDR3 runs to 14 residues. V was clipped by 4 bases and J by 1 base, with 14 bases between them. Looked up from germline, CDR1 is GTSNPN and CDR2 is SVGIG (reference sequence). The CDR3 sequence is CAWTTRLSSYEQYF. Written as DNA, the CDR3 is TGTGCCTGGACCACCCGGCTGTCGTCCTACGAGCAGTACTTC.

The V call is TRBV6-5, the J call TRBJ1-4; D ambiguous. Germline V lookup: CDR1 MNHEY, CDR2 SVGAGI. V dropped 0 bases and J dropped 4 bases, with 9 bases sitting between them. CDR3 length: 15 amino acids. This CDR3 is CASSYSGRVNEKLFF. CDR3 coding DNA: TGTGCCAGCAGTTACTCGGGGAGGGTTAATGAAAAACTGTTTTTT.